Listed below are T cell receptor beta chains from one sample, sequenced in a study of cytomegalovirus exposure and HLA in healthy donors. Generated by immunoSEQ multiplex PCR, the TCRdb table keeps only in-frame clones and is missing some. The sample lists 170,000 or so clones, 77% occurring once. The sequenced sample was PBMCs. These receptor sequences come from a woman in her twenties or thirties in good health and CMV-seronegative. Both conserved end residues are part of each CDR3. Fields, in order: CDR3 DNA, CDR3 protein, CDR3 length, D gene, clone size, J gene, V gene. The D gene is left open where the match is weak. Clone size is shown for a subset of rows, as once, few, many or a class of expanded clone.

CDR3 DNA: TGTGCCAGCAGACCTCAGGGGCCAACTAATGAAAAACTGTTTTTT
CDR3 protein: CASRPQGPTNEKLFF
CDR3 length: 15
D gene: NA
clone size: NA
J gene: TRBJ1-4
V gene: TRBV28

CDR3 DNA: TGTGCCAGCAGCCTCTGGACTAGCGGGGGCCACAGCTCCTACGAGCAGTACTTC
CDR3 protein: CASSLWTSGGHSSYEQYF
CDR3 length: 18
D gene: TRBD2
clone size: NA
J gene: TRBJ2-7
V gene: TRBV4-2

CDR3 DNA: TGTGCCAGCAGTCAAGACAGGGCTCTCCTCTCTGGGGCCAACGTCCTGACTTTC
CDR3 protein: CASSQDRALLSGANVLTF
CDR3 length: 18
D gene: TRBD1
clone size: once
J gene: TRBJ2-6
V gene: TRBV14

CDR3 DNA: TGTGCCTGGAGTGTAGAACATTGGAACACTGAAGCTTTCTTT
CDR3 protein: CAWSVEHWNTEAFF
CDR3 length: 14
D gene: NA
clone size: NA
J gene: TRBJ1-1
V gene: TRBV30

CDR3 DNA: TGTGCCAGCAGCTTTGTTCGGACCGGGGAGCTGTTTTTT
CDR3 protein: CASSFVRTGELFF
CDR3 length: 13
D gene: NA
clone size: NA
J gene: TRBJ2-2
V gene: TRBV7-3

CDR3 DNA: TGCGCCAGCAGCTTGGACCTAGCGGGAGGAAATGAGCAGTTCTTC
CDR3 protein: CASSLDLAGGNEQFF
CDR3 length: 15
D gene: TRBD2
clone size: NA
J gene: TRBJ2-1
V gene: TRBV5-1

CDR3 DNA: TGTGCCAGCAGTTTATATCGGGGGAGGACTGAAGCTTTCTTT
CDR3 protein: CASSLYRGRTEAFF
CDR3 length: 14
D gene: NA
clone size: NA
J gene: TRBJ1-1
V gene: TRBV28

CDR3 DNA: TGCGCCAGCAGCCAAGCGACAGGCGACGCAGCAACTAATGAAAAACTGTTTTTT
CDR3 protein: CASSQATGDAATNEKLFF
CDR3 length: 18
D gene: NA
clone size: NA
J gene: TRBJ1-4
V gene: TRBV4-1

CDR3 DNA: TGTGCCAGCTCGGGACAGGGGGACAATGAGCAGTTCTTC
CDR3 protein: CASSGQGDNEQFF
CDR3 length: 13
D gene: TRBD1
clone size: NA
J gene: TRBJ2-1
V gene: TRBV6-1

CDR3 DNA: TGCGCCAGCAGCCAAGAGCGGGAGCGCGAGCAGTACTTC
CDR3 protein: CASSQEREREQYF
CDR3 length: 13
D gene: TRBD2
clone size: once
J gene: TRBJ2-7
V gene: TRBV4-3

CDR3 DNA: TGTGCCAGCAGTGGGGCAAATAGCAATCAGCCCCAGCATTTT
CDR3 protein: CASSGANSNQPQHF
CDR3 length: 14
D gene: NA
clone size: NA
J gene: TRBJ1-5
V gene: TRBV2

CDR3 DNA: TGTGCCAGCTCACCACAAAGTTCTAGCGGTCAGCCCCAGCATTTT
CDR3 protein: CASSPQSSSGQPQHF
CDR3 length: 15
D gene: NA
clone size: NA
J gene: TRBJ1-5
V gene: TRBV18

CDR3 DNA: TGTGCCAGTAGTGGTACAGGGCCGTATGGCTACACCTTC
CDR3 protein: CASSGTGPYGYTF
CDR3 length: 13
D gene: NA
clone size: NA
J gene: TRBJ1-2
V gene: TRBV19

CDR3 DNA: TGCGCCAGCAGCCACTCGACAGGGGAGACTGAAGCTTTCTTT
CDR3 protein: CASSHSTGETEAFF
CDR3 length: 14
D gene: TRBD1
clone size: once
J gene: TRBJ1-1
V gene: TRBV4-1

CDR3 DNA: TGTGCCAGCAGTTTGGGCAGGACCTACGAGCAGTACTTC
CDR3 protein: CASSLGRTYEQYF
CDR3 length: 13
D gene: NA
clone size: NA
J gene: TRBJ2-7
V gene: TRBV27

CDR3 DNA: TGTGCCAGCAGCCTCCCGGGACAGAACTACGAGCAGTACTTC
CDR3 protein: CASSLPGQNYEQYF
CDR3 length: 14
D gene: TRBD1
clone size: NA
J gene: TRBJ2-7
V gene: TRBV28

CDR3 DNA: TGTGCCAGCAGCTTAGCCCTCTCTGGGACAGAAGACTACGAGCAGTACTTC
CDR3 protein: CASSLALSGTEDYEQYF
CDR3 length: 17
D gene: TRBD1
clone size: NA
J gene: TRBJ2-7
V gene: TRBV7-2

CDR3 DNA: TGTGCCAGCTCACCACGCGGGACGGATAACACCGGGGAGCTGTTTTTT
CDR3 protein: CASSPRGTDNTGELFF
CDR3 length: 16
D gene: NA
clone size: NA
J gene: TRBJ2-2
V gene: TRBV18

CDR3 DNA: TGCGCCAGCAGCCCAAGGGACATGAAATCCCTGCCTGAAGCTTTCTTT
CDR3 protein: CASSPRDMKSLPEAFF
CDR3 length: 16
D gene: NA
clone size: NA
J gene: TRBJ1-1
V gene: TRBV5-1

CDR3 DNA: TGTGCCAGCAGGGTGACAAGTAATGAAAAACTGTTTTTT
CDR3 protein: CASRVTSNEKLFF
CDR3 length: 13
D gene: NA
clone size: once
J gene: TRBJ1-4
V gene: TRBV28

CDR3 DNA: TGTGCCAGCAGCCAACGGGGAGCTGGGGCCAACGTCCTGACTTTC
CDR3 protein: CASSQRGAGANVLTF
CDR3 length: 15
D gene: NA
clone size: NA
J gene: TRBJ2-6
V gene: TRBV11-2

CDR3 DNA: TGTGCCAGCAGCGTCTTAGGACTAGCGGGCACAGATACGCAGTATTTT
CDR3 protein: CASSVLGLAGTDTQYF
CDR3 length: 16
D gene: TRBD2
clone size: NA
J gene: TRBJ2-3
V gene: TRBV9

CDR3 DNA: TGTGCCAGCAGCGCAAGGGGTGGTGAGCAGTTCTTC
CDR3 protein: CASSARGGEQFF
CDR3 length: 12
D gene: NA
clone size: once
J gene: TRBJ2-1
V gene: TRBV7-2

CDR3 DNA: TGCGCCAGCAGCTTGCGTGGTAGCGGACGCACAGATACGCAGTATTTT
CDR3 protein: CASSLRGSGRTDTQYF
CDR3 length: 16
D gene: NA
clone size: few
J gene: TRBJ2-3
V gene: TRBV5-1

CDR3 DNA: TGTGCCAGCAGTTGGAACAATGGCGACAGCGAGGACAATGAGCAGTTCTTC
CDR3 protein: CASSWNNGDSEDNEQFF
CDR3 length: 17
D gene: NA
clone size: few
J gene: TRBJ2-1
V gene: TRBV27

CDR3 DNA: TGCGCCAGCAGCTTGGGGGCCTCTGGGACCGGGGAGCTGTTTTTT
CDR3 protein: CASSLGASGTGELFF
CDR3 length: 15
D gene: NA
clone size: NA
J gene: TRBJ2-2
V gene: TRBV5-1

CDR3 DNA: TGTGCCAGCTCACCCAGGGGGAGTGGGAACTATGGCTACACCTTC
CDR3 protein: CASSPRGSGNYGYTF
CDR3 length: 15
D gene: TRBD1
clone size: NA
J gene: TRBJ1-2
V gene: TRBV18

CDR3 DNA: TGTGCCAGCAAGCGGACTAGCGGGGCAGATACGCAGTATTTT
CDR3 protein: CASKRTSGADTQYF
CDR3 length: 14
D gene: TRBD2
clone size: NA
J gene: TRBJ2-3
V gene: TRBV2

CDR3 DNA: TGTGCCAGCAGCCAAGGCGGGAGATGGAATGAGCAGTTCTTC
CDR3 protein: CASSQGGRWNEQFF
CDR3 length: 14
D gene: TRBD2
clone size: NA
J gene: TRBJ2-1
V gene: TRBV4-2

CDR3 DNA: TGCGCCAGCAGACTCCCAGGGGCGGAAGGAGAAAAACTGTTTTTT
CDR3 protein: CASRLPGAEGEKLFF
CDR3 length: 15
D gene: NA
clone size: NA
J gene: TRBJ1-4
V gene: TRBV5-1

CDR3 DNA: TGTGCCATCAGTGAGGCCGGGACAGGGGATATTGAGCAGTTCTTC
CDR3 protein: CAISEAGTGDIEQFF
CDR3 length: 15
D gene: TRBD1
clone size: NA
J gene: TRBJ2-1
V gene: TRBV10-3

CDR3 DNA: TGCGCCAGCAGCTTGTTTACTGAAAGTAGTGAAGCTTTCTTT
CDR3 protein: CASSLFTESSEAFF
CDR3 length: 14
D gene: NA
clone size: few
J gene: TRBJ1-1
V gene: TRBV5-1

CDR3 DNA: TGTGCCAGCAGCTCCCGACGGGGAAGAGCGGGAGTAGACAATGAGCAGTTCTTC
CDR3 protein: CASSSRRGRAGVDNEQFF
CDR3 length: 18
D gene: TRBD2
clone size: NA
J gene: TRBJ2-1
V gene: TRBV9

CDR3 DNA: TGTGCCAGCAGCTTAGTCCACAGGCCACATAGCAATCAGCCCCAGCATTTT
CDR3 protein: CASSLVHRPHSNQPQHF
CDR3 length: 17
D gene: NA
clone size: NA
J gene: TRBJ1-5
V gene: TRBV7-2

CDR3 DNA: TGTGCCAGTAGTATAAGCAGGGCTCCGTACCAAGAGGCCCAGTACTTC
CDR3 protein: CASSISRAPYQEAQYF
CDR3 length: 16
D gene: NA
clone size: NA
J gene: TRBJ2-5
V gene: TRBV19